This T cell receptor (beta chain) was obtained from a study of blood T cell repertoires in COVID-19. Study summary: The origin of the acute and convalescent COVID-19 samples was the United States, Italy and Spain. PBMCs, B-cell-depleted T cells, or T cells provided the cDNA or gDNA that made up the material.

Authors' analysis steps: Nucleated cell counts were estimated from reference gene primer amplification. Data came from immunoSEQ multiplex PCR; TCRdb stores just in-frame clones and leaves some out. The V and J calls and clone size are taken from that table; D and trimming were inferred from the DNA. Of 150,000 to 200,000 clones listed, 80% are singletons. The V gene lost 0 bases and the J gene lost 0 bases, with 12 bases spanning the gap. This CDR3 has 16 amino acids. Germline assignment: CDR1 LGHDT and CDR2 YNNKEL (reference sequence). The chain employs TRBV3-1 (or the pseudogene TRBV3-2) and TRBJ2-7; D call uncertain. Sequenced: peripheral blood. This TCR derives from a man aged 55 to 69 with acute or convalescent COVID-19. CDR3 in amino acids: CASSQDNGFSSYEQYF. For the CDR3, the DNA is TGTGCCAGCAGCCAAGATAATGGTTTTAGCTCCTACGAGCAGTACTTC.